A single sample gave rise to the 5 T cell receptor beta chains below, sequenced in a study of tumor-infiltrating lymphocytes in oesophageal squamous cell carcinoma. MiXCR, applied by TCRdb to the PCR reads, yields one record per CDR3 protein. This repertoire shows about 12,000 distinct CDR3 sequences, roughly three fifths found once; its top ten account for approximately 29%. Sequenced sample: esophageal tumor tissue. The receptors derive from a female donor with esophageal squamous cell carcinoma.

Comment on this clonotype: This CDR3 fails to terminate in the conserved phenylalanine or tryptophan, so it likely reflects a read error. No DNA is shown, since the ends of the CDR3 on it are uncertain; the CDR3 is the one TCRdb lists. The CDR3 is CASSLGQGGLLGYTFGS. This chain joins TRBV28 and TRBJ2-7; the D segment call TRBD1 is taken from the table without a DNA check. Per the germline V gene, CDR1 is MDHEN and CDR2 is SYDVKM. 17 amino acids form the CDR3, both terminal residues included.

The chain employs TRBV6-8 and TRBJ2-1, with D maybe TRBD2 (6 bases). Trimming cost V 5 bases and J 6 bases, with 17 bases left between them. Germline CDR1 MNHGY, CDR2 SAAAGT. The CDR3 length is 15 residues. The CDR3 bases are TGTGCCAGCAGTGCCCGGGACGGGACTGGCAATGAGCAGTTCTTC. As protein: CASSARDGTGNEQFF.

V is TRBV6-4 and J is TRBJ1-5; D unclear. Germline loops: CDR1 MRHNA, CDR2 SNTAGT. The CDR3 is 13 residues long. Between the trimmed V and J ends, which lost 3 bases and 7 bases, there was a span of 10 bases. CDR3 nucleotides: TGTGCCAGCAGTGAGATGGAAGGACAGCCCCAGCATTTT. It encodes CASSEMEGQPQHF.

The J gene is TRBJ2-1, the V gene TRBV11-2, with TRBD2 matching 8 bases. CDR3 length: 19 residues. Unmatched junction bases numbered 16, after V lost 6 bases and J lost 0 bases. In germline, CDR1 is SGHAT, CDR2 FQNNGV. The CDR3 nucleotides are TGTGCCAGCAGGATGGACCGGGTACTAGCGGATAGCTCCTACAATGAGCAGTTCTTC. Protein sequence: CASRMDRVLADSSYNEQFF.

The V gene is TRBV7-9, the J gene TRBJ1-4; D not resolved. This CDR3 region has 14 residues. The germline V gene encodes CDR1 SEHNR and CDR2 FQNEAQ (reference sequence). With 6 bases removed from V and 3 bases from J, the gap between germline ends came to 11 bases. The CDR3 DNA reads as TGTGCCAGCAGACCAGGCTTGGCTAATGAAAAACTGTTTTTT. Translating gives CASRPGLANEKLFF. The full variable domain, in which reference TRBV7-9 and TRBJ1-4 provide the parts outside the CDR3, is DTGVSQNPRHKITKRGQNVTFRCDPISEHNRLYWYRQTLGQGPEFLTYFQNEAQLEKSRLLSDRFSAERPKGSFSTLEIQRTEQGDSAMYLCASRPGLANEKLFFGSGTQLSVL.